These T cell receptor beta chains were read from a single sample in a study of T cells in Graves' hyperthyroidism and ophthalmopathy. One entry per CDR3 protein, called by TCRdb with MiXCR from the multiplex PCR reads. This table has fewer than 900,000 distinct CDR3 sequences, over 15% appearing once. Sequencing was performed on blood. The receptors come from a man aged 18 to 29 with Graves' hyperthyroidism. Both conserved end residues are part of each CDR3. A D gene is named only where the DNA matches it firmly. Rows may omit the clone size; those that give it use once, few, many or a size class.

CDR3 protein	CDR3 DNA	J gene	V gene	D gene	clone size
CASSGGPTSREQYF	TGCGCCAGCAGTGGAGGCCCGACATCACGGGAGCAGTACTTC	TRBJ2-7	TRBV5-1	-	-
CSARIPSTDTQYF	TGCAGTGCTAGAATCCCGTCCACAGATACGCAGTATTTT	TRBJ2-3	TRBV20-1	-	many
CSVDPLRSYEQYF	TGCAGCGTTGACCCTCTGAGGTCCTACGAGCAGTACTTC	TRBJ2-7	TRBV29-1	-	few
CSARDVGLYNEQFF	TGCAGTGCTAGAGATGTGGGCCTCTACAATGAGCAGTTCTTC	TRBJ2-1	TRBV20-1	-	-
CASSSGTSRADTQYF	TGTGCCAGCAGTTCCGGGACTAGTCGCGCAGATACGCAGTATTTT	TRBJ2-3	TRBV6-1	TRBD2	-
CAWSVPRLNTEAFF	TGTGCCTGGAGTGTACCCAGACTGAACACTGAAGCTTTCTTT	TRBJ1-1	TRBV30	-	few
CASSVGLAYYNEQFF	TGTGCCAGCAGTGTCGGACTAGCGTACTACAATGAGCAGTTCTTC	TRBJ2-1	TRBV6-1	TRBD2	-
CASSLGRGLRSYEQYF	TGTGCCAGCAGCTTGGGACGGGGACTCCGCTCCTACGAGCAGTACTTC	TRBJ2-7	TRBV5-5	-	many
CASSVNRNNEQFF	TGTGCCAGCAGTGTTAACAGAAACAATGAGCAGTTCTTC	TRBJ2-1	TRBV2	-	many
CASSLGLGSEQYF	TGTGCCAGCAGTTTAGGCCTGGGAAGCGAGCAGTACTTC	TRBJ2-7	TRBV7-2	-	many
CASSQRQASGIYNEQFF	TGTGCCAGCAGCCAACGGCAGGCTAGCGGGATCTACAATGAGCAGTTCTTC	TRBJ2-1	TRBV3-1	TRBD2	many
CASSSSGTGYGEQYF	TGTGCCAGCTCATCATCCGGGACAGGGTATGGCGAGCAGTACTTC	TRBJ2-7	TRBV18	TRBD1	-
CASSVPTSADTQYF	TGTGCCAGCAGTGTCCCTACTAGTGCCGATACGCAGTATTTT	TRBJ2-3	TRBV6-1	-	-
CASGDPGFTYEQYF	TGTGCCAGCGGGGACCCGGGGTTCACCTACGAGCAGTACTTC	TRBJ2-7	TRBV6-2/TRBV6-3	-	many
CASGLRQANTGELFF	TGTGCCAGCGGATTAAGACAGGCGAACACCGGGGAGCTGTTTTTT	TRBJ2-2	TRBV12-3/TRBV12-4	-	many
CASSQDSINYGYTF	TGTGCCAGCAGCCAAGACAGCATTAACTATGGCTACACCTTC	TRBJ1-2	TRBV4-2	-	few
CASSPTPGTANSPLHF	TGTGCCAGCAGCCCCACCCCTGGGACGGCGAATTCACCCCTCCACTTT	TRBJ1-6	TRBV3-1	-	few
CASSSRQGDGYGYTF	TGTGCCAGCAGCTCCCGACAGGGGGATGGCTATGGCTACACCTTC	TRBJ1-2	TRBV27	TRBD1	many
CASSLPQGGSGNTIYF	TGTGCCAGCAGCTTACCCCAAGGAGGCTCTGGAAACACCATATATTTT	TRBJ1-3	TRBV7-9	-	once
CASSQHASYEQYF	TGTGCCAGCAGCCAACATGCATCCTACGAGCAGTACTTC	TRBJ2-7	TRBV6-2/TRBV6-3	-	many
CSVYTGSKNEQFF	TGCAGCGTCTACACAGGGTCTAAGAATGAGCAGTTCTTC	TRBJ2-1	TRBV29-1	-	many
CASSYVVAGAGELFF	TGTGCCAGCTCTTACGTCGTAGCGGGAGCCGGGGAGCTGTTTTTT	TRBJ2-2	TRBV6-1	TRBD2	many
CASSPEKDRGYGYTF	TGTGCCAGCAGTCCCGAAAAGGACAGGGGTTATGGCTACACCTTC	TRBJ1-2	TRBV6-1	TRBD1	-
CASSIGRQGASNQPQHF	TGTGCCAGTAGTATAGGTCGACAGGGGGCGAGCAATCAGCCCCAGCATTTT	TRBJ1-5	TRBV19	TRBD1	few
CASILGGAEAFF	TGTGCCAGCATCCTAGGGGGGGCTGAAGCTTTCTTT	TRBJ1-1	TRBV12-3/TRBV12-4	-	many
CASSLGINSNQPQHF	TGTGCCAGCAGCCTGGGGATTAATAGCAATCAGCCCCAGCATTTT	TRBJ1-5	TRBV28	-	few
CASSLAPGRASNEQFF	TGTGCCAGCAGCTTAGCCCCCGGGCGCGCGTCCAATGAGCAGTTCTTC	TRBJ2-1	TRBV11-3	-	many
CSATRTGGHYEQYF	TGCAGTGCTACCCGGACAGGGGGCCACTACGAGCAGTACTTC	TRBJ2-7	TRBV20-1	TRBD1	many
CASSDTSGRADTDTQYF	TGTGCCAGCAGTGATACTAGCGGGAGGGCGGACACAGATACGCAGTATTTT	TRBJ2-3	TRBV12-3/TRBV12-4	TRBD2	-